Shown below are 20 T cell receptor beta chains from a single sample sequenced in a study of blood T cells in healthy people across ages. For the second PCR, which ran for 7 to 11 cycles, a sample-barcoded 5' primer and a J-beta primer mix were used. TCRdb called the 5' RACE reads again in MiXCR, with one record for every CDR3 protein. The table lists about 600,000 distinct CDR3 sequences, more than 45% of them singletons. The sequenced material came from blood. The receptors were gathered from an elderly man in good health.

The sample holds many counts of this clonotype. The rearrangement links TRBV6-5 to TRBJ2-3; D gene unclear. The CDR3 consists of 13 residues. Germline V lookup: CDR1 MNHEY, CDR2 SVGAGI. Trimming took 10 bases from V and 6 from J, leaving 17 bases between them. In DNA form, the CDR3 reads TGTGCCACCCAGGACGCCGGGTTTGATACGCAGTATTTT. Translating it yields CATQDAGFDTQYF.

The chain has TRBV20-1 and TRBJ1-2; D is possibly TRBD1 (5 bases). V lost 6 bases to trimming and J lost 3 bases, with 20 bases between them. The CDR3 sequence is 15 residues long. Per germline, CDR1 DFQATT and CDR2 SNEGSKA (reference sequence). This chain's CDR3 is CSATRDGWGDYGYTF. In DNA, the CDR3 is TGCAGTGCGACGAGGGACGGGTGGGGTGACTATGGCTACACCTTC.

V usage is TRBV20-1 and J usage is TRBJ1-5, with TRBD1 matching 7 bases. CDR1 is DFQATT, CDR2 SNEGSKA, per germline (reference sequence). V shed 5 bases and J 3 bases; nucleotides not matched to a gene: 4. The CDR3 sequence is 13 residues long. The CDR3 sequence: CSARDSLNQPQHF. In nucleotides, the CDR3 is TGCAGTGCTCGGGACAGTCTCAATCAGCCCCAGCATTTT.

The rearrangement joins TRBV4-3 to TRBJ2-6, with D possibly TRBD2 on 7 matching bases. CDR1 and CDR2 from the germline V gene are LGHNA and YSLEER. The ends were cut back, 1 base at V and 2 bases at J, with 15 bases in the middle. The CDR3 is 18 residues long. The CDR3 loop is CASSQAGRGSAGANVLTF. DNA of the CDR3: TGCGCCAGCAGCCAAGCTGGGAGGGGGTCAGCTGGGGCCAACGTCCTGACTTTC.

The rearrangement joins TRBV11-2 to TRBJ2-5; the D is unclear. CDR1 SGHAT and CDR2 FQNNGV come from the germline V gene. V lost 0 bases and J 7 bases, leaving 12 bases between the germline ends. This CDR3 has 14 residues. The CDR3 region is CASSLDQLLGTQYF. CDR3 nucleotide sequence: TGTGCCAGCAGCTTAGATCAACTGTTGGGGACCCAGTACTTC.

This clonotype appeared once. The gene calls are TRBV7-2 and TRBJ2-3; perhaps TRBD2 as D (7 bases). CDR1 and CDR2 (germline): SGHTA, FQGNSA. V lost 4 bases, J lost 3 bases, and 14 bases lay in between. There are 15 residues in the CDR3. CDR3 sequence reads: CASSYHGGRTDTQYF. The DNA of the CDR3 is TGTGCCAGCAGCTACCACGGGGGGCGGACAGATACGCAGTATTTT.

V is TRBV20-1 and J is TRBJ2-1; 13 bases match TRBD2. Germline V gene sequence: CDR1 DFQATT, CDR2 SNEGSKA (reference sequence). There are 15 residues in the CDR3. Trimming removed 4 bases from V and 5 bases from J; junction bases left unmatched: 5. The CDR3 DNA sequence: TGCAGTGCTACAACAACTAGCGGGGGGGACAATGAGCAGTTCTTC. Translated: CSATTTSGGDNEQFF.

This chain links TRBV20-1 with TRBJ2-2; 8 bases line up with TRBD2. The CDR3 consists of 13 residues. J gave up 7 bases and V 6 bases, and 7 bases lay outside the gene matches. The germline CDR1 and CDR2 sequences are DFQATT and SNEGSKA (reference sequence). CDR3 coding DNA: TGCAGTGCAGACGGGCGGGAGGACGGGGAGCTGTTTTTT. The encoded protein is CSADGREDGELFF.

This clonotype was seen only a few times. CDR3 bases: TGCGCCAGCAGCTTGGATGGGGCGGGTAAGGAGACCCAGTACTTC. It is translated as CASSLDGAGKETQYF. The V call is TRBV5-1, the J call TRBJ2-5; D may match TRBD1 or TRBD2 (5 bases each). The CDR3 is 15 residues long. Trimming shortened V by 0 bases and J by 5 bases, and 14 bases separated the two germline ends. CDR1 is SGHRS, CDR2 YFSETQ, per germline.

This clonotype was recorded many times. The chain employs TRBV7-2 and TRBJ2-5, with a weak D call TRBD1 (5 bases). CDR1 and CDR2 from the germline V gene are SGHTA and FQGNSA. V was trimmed by 7 bases and J by 0 bases, leaving 6 bases between them. The CDR3 is 12 amino acids. CDR3 region: CASKDNQETQYF. The CDR3, as DNA: TGTGCCAGCAAGGACAACCAAGAGACCCAGTACTTC.

Notes on this clonotype: Relative to the germline gene, one junction end is altered; a read error may explain this. V is TRBV4-3 and J is TRBJ2-7; D remains ambiguous. This CDR3 is built from 16 residues. Germline V CDR1 and CDR2: LGHNA, YSLEER. The CDR3 reads CASSQAAYQNSYERYF. CDR3 in DNA: TGCGCCAGCAGCCAAGCAGCTTATCAGAACTCCTACGAGCGGTACTTC.

The V call is TRBV7-9, the J call TRBJ2-7, with D uncertain. Germline values: CDR1 SEHNR, CDR2 FQNEAQ (reference sequence). CDR3 size: 14 residues. V shed 1 base and J shed 2 bases, with 9 bases lying between them. The CDR3 bases are TGTGCCAGCAGCTTAGGCGCCAATACCTACGAGCAGTACTTC. It encodes CASSLGANTYEQYF.

V is TRBV27 and J is TRBJ1-4; D perhaps matches TRBD1 (6 bases). The CDR3 runs 14 residues. CDR1 MNHEY and CDR2 SMNVEV come from the germline V gene (reference sequence). With 3 bases removed from V and 7 bases from J, the gap between germline ends came to 12 bases. The CDR3 DNA reads as TGTGCCAGCAGTTTTACAGGGTTCGGTGAAAAACTGTTTTTT. This sequence encodes CASSFTGFGEKLFF.

This clonotype was seen more than once but under ten times. The chain uses TRBV12-3 or TRBV12-4 and TRBJ2-7; D call uncertain. With 4 bases removed from V and 2 bases from J, the gap between germline ends came to 9 bases. The CDR3 spans 13 residues. CDR3 DNA: TGTGCCAGCAGTTACGACCGACCCTACGAGCAGTACTTC. It encodes CASSYDRPYEQYF.

This clonotype was seen a handful of times. V gene TRBV4-3 combines with J gene TRBJ2-3; D may be TRBD2 (6 bases). Looked up from germline, CDR1 is LGHNA and CDR2 is YSLEER. V gave up 3 bases and J gave up 2 bases, with 21 bases separating them. This CDR3 has 18 amino acids. The CDR3 loop reads CASSQVFLAGRYTDTQYF. The CDR3 DNA sequence: TGCGCCAGCAGCCAGGTTTTCCTGGCAGGGAGGTACACAGATACGCAGTATTTT.

The gene calls are TRBV11-2 and TRBJ2-1; possible D gene TRBD2, 6 bases. There are 16 residues in the CDR3. The V and J ends lost 1 base and 5 bases respectively, with 15 bases between them. CDR1 is SGHAT and CDR2 is FQNNGV in the germline V gene. CDR3 amino acids: CASSLGRGVADNEQFF. The CDR3, as DNA: TGTGCCAGCAGCTTAGGGAGGGGAGTAGCTGACAATGAGCAGTTCTTC.

V gene TRBV7-2 combines with J gene TRBJ2-2; 7 bases line up with TRBD1. The CDR3 is 18 residues long. CDR1 is SGHTA and CDR2 is FQGNSA in the germline V gene. Trimming at V came to 5 bases and at J to 5 bases, leaving 17 bases not matched to a gene. The CDR3 DNA reads as TGTGCCAGCAGCATTTCCCTCGGACAGGCCGGGACGACCGGGGAGCTGTTTTTT. Protein sequence: CASSISLGQAGTTGELFF. The full variable domain, rest sourced from reference TRBV7-2 and TRBJ2-2, is GAGVSQSPSNKVTEKGKDVELRCDPISGHTALYWYRQSLGQGLEFLIYFQGNSAPDKSGLPSDRFSAERTGGSVSTLTIQRTQQEDSAVYLCASSISLGQAGTTGELFFGEGSRLTVL.

The CDR3 protein is CSVEVGPDTQYF. In nucleotides, the CDR3 is TGCAGCGTTGAAGTGGGACCAGATACGCAGTATTTT. The chain combines TRBV29-1 with TRBJ2-3; D could derive from TRBD1 or TRBD2 (5 bases each). The V end lost 1 base, the J end lost 4 bases, and 6 bases lay between the germline ends. The V gene's germline CDR1 is SQVTM and CDR2 ANQGSEA. The CDR3 consists of 12 residues.

V and J are TRBV5-1 and TRBJ2-3; 7 nucleotides line up with TRBD1. Losses at the gene ends were 4 bases for V and 4 bases for J; bases not matched to a gene: 6. The CDR3 is made up of 14 amino acids. Per germline, CDR1 SGHRS and CDR2 YFSETQ. CDR3 sequence reads: CASSPRQGADTQYF. The CDR3 bases are TGCGCCAGCAGCCCCCGACAGGGAGCAGATACGCAGTATTTT.

A word on this clonotype: The junction and the germline gene differ at one end; a read error may be behind it. The J gene is TRBJ2-5, the V gene TRBV4-2; D ambiguous. Germline V gene sequence: CDR1 LGHNA, CDR2 YNFKEQ. The CDR3 extends over 14 amino acids. The CDR3: CASSQDPQKEIQYF. Written as DNA, the CDR3 is TGTGCCAGCAGCCAAGATCCACAGAAAGAGATCCAGTACTTC.